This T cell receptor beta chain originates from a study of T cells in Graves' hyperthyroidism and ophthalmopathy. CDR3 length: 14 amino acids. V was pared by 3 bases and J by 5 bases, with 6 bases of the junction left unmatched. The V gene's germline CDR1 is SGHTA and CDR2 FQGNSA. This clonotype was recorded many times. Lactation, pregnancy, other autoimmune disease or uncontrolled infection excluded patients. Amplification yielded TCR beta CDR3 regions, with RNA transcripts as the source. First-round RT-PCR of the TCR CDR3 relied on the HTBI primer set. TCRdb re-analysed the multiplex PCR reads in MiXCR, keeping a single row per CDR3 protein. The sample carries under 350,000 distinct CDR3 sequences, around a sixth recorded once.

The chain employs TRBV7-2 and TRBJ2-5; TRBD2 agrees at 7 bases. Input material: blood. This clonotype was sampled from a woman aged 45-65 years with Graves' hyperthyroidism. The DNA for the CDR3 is TGTGCCAGCAGCTTCCTCGGGGGGAGGGAGACCCAGTACTTC. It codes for CASSFLGGRETQYF.